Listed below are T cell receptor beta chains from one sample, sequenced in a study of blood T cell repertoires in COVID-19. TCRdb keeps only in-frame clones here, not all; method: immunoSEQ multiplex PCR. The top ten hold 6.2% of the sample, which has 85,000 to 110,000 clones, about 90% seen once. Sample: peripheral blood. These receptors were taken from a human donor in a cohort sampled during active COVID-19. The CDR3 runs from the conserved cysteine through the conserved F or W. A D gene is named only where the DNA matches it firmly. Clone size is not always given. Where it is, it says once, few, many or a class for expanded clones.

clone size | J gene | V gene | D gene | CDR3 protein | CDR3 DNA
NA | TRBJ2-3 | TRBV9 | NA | CASSVARGSGTDTQYF | TGTGCCAGCAGCGTCGCCCGGGGGTCAGGCACAGATACGCAGTATTTT
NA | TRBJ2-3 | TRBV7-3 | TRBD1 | CASSLQGAPGTDTQYF | TGTGCCAGCAGCTTACAGGGGGCACCGGGCACAGATACGCAGTATTTT
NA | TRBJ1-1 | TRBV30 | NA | CAWSPPPVATEAFF | TGTGCCTGGAGTCCCCCCCCAGTAGCCACTGAAGCTTTCTTT
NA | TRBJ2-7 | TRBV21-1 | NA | CATGPPYHTFYEQYF | TGTGCCACGGGTCCTCCTTACCATACCTTCTACGAGCAGTACTTC
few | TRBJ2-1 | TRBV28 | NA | CASSLTSSYNEQFF | TGTGCCAGCAGTTTAACTAGCTCCTACAATGAGCAGTTCTTC
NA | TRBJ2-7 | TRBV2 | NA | CASSELGFRYEQYF | TGTGCCAGCAGTGAATTGGGCTTTCGGTACGAGCAGTACTTC
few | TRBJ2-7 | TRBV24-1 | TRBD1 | CATAPGQGVHEQYF | TGTGCCACCGCACCGGGACAGGGGGTTCACGAGCAGTACTTC
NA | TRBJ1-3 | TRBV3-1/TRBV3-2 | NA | CASSQERSLGPGNTIYF | TGTGCCAGCAGCCAAGAACGCTCGTTGGGGCCTGGAAACACCATATATTTT
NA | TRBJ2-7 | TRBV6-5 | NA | CASIRGLYEQYF | TGTGCCAGCATCAGGGGCCTCTACGAGCAGTACTTC
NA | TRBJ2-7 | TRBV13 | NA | CASSPAVRTESRGVYEQYF | TGTGCCAGCAGCCCAGCGGTTAGGACAGAATCGCGAGGGGTCTACGAGCAGTACTTC
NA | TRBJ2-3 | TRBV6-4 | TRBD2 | CASRCPGGRFPDTQYF | TGTGCCAGCAGATGTCCGGGGGGGAGGTTCCCAGATACGCAGTATTTT
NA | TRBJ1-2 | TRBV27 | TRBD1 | CASSLSKLPPPDRVRGYTF | TGTGCCAGCAGTTTATCGAAACTCCCCCCGCCGGACAGGGTTAGAGGCTACACCTTC
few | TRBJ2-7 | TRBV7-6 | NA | CASSSMAQGGEQYF | TGTGCCAGCAGCTCGATGGCGCAGGGAGGCGAGCAGTACTTC
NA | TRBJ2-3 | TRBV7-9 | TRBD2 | CASSSWTSGGITDTQYF | TGTGCCAGCAGCTCCTGGACTAGCGGGGGGATCACAGATACGCAGTATTTT
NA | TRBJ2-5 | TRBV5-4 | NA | CASSSPLSQETQYF | TGTGCCAGCAGCTCCCCGCTAAGCCAAGAGACCCAGTACTTC
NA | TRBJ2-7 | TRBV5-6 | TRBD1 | CASSAGTAFPYEQYF | TGTGCCAGCAGCGCCGGGACAGCCTTTCCCTACGAGCAGTACTTC
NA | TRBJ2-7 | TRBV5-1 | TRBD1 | CASSFRYSDRASYEQYF | TGCGCCAGCAGCTTTAGGTATTCGGACAGGGCTTCCTACGAGCAGTACTTC
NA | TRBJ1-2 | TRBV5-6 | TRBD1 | CASSQTGTGGEGYTF | TGTGCCAGCAGCCAAACCGGGACAGGGGGCGAAGGCTACACCTTC
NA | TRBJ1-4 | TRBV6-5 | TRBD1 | CASSPGGTGDEKLFF | TGTGCCAGCAGCCCAGGGGGGACAGGGGACGAAAAACTGTTTTTT
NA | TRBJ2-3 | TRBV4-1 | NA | CASSQDLSPSSTDTQYF | TGCGCCAGCAGCCAAGATCTATCTCCCTCTAGCACAGATACGCAGTATTTT
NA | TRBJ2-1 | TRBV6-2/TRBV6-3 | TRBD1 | CASSRTTTGFLYNEQFF | TGTGCCAGCAGCCGAACAACGACAGGGTTTCTTTACAATGAGCAGTTCTTC
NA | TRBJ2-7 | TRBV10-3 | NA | CAISESPGINEQYF | TGTGCCATCAGTGAGTCGCCGGGGATAAACGAGCAGTACTTC
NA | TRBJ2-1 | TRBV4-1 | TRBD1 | CASSQGLGTGEVSYNEQFF | TGCGCCAGCAGCCAAGGATTGGGGACAGGGGAAGTTTCCTACAATGAGCAGTTCTTC
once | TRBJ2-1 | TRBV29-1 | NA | CSVEVLASDEQFF | TGCAGCGTTGAAGTTCTAGCGAGCGATGAGCAGTTCTTC
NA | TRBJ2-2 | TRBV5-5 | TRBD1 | CASSKIRGPGTGELFF | TGTGCCAGCAGCAAGATCAGGGGGCCGGGCACCGGGGAGCTGTTTTTT
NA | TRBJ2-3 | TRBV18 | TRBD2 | CASSPPGLALDTQYF | TGTGCCAGCTCACCACCGGGACTAGCGTTGGATACGCAGTATTTT
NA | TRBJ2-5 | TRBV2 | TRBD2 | CASSELAGVETQYF | TGTGCCAGCAGTGAACTAGCGGGGGTCGAGACCCAGTACTTC
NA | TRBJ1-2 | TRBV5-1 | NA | CASSLNAPLWYGYTF | TGCGCCAGCAGCTTGAATGCCCCACTGTGGTATGGCTACACCTTC
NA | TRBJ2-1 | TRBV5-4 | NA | CASSPLRQDYNEQFF | TGTGCCAGCAGCCCTTTAAGACAGGACTACAATGAGCAGTTCTTC
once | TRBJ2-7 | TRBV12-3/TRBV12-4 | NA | CASSAGTTKYF | TGTGCCAGCAGCGCTGGGACAACGAAGTACTTC
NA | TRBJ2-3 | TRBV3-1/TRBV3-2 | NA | CASSQGAGTDTQYF | TGTGCCAGCAGCCAGGGGGCCGGCACAGATACGCAGTATTTT
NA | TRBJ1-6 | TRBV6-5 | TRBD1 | CASSYSAGTDQPPLHF | TGTGCCAGCAGTTACTCGGCCGGGACAGATCAGCCACCCCTCCACTTT
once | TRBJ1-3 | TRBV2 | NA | CASSEGGAGNTIYF | TGTGCCAGCAGTGAAGGGGGGGCTGGAAACACCATATATTTT
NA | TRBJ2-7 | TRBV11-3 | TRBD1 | CASSHLGQGNYEQYF | TGTGCCAGCAGCCATTTAGGACAGGGAAACTACGAGCAGTACTTC
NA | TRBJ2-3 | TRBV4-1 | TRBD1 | CASSQYRDRPRDTQYF | TGCGCCAGCAGCCAATACCGGGACAGGCCTCGGGATACGCAGTATTTT
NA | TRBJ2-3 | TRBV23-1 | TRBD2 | CAADGLAVGDTQYF | TGCGCCGCGGACGGACTAGCGGTTGGAGATACGCAGTATTTT
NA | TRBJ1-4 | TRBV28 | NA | CASSPRGDNEKLFF | TGTGCCAGCAGTCCCAGAGGCGACAATGAAAAACTGTTTTTT
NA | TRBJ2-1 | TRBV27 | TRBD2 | CASSRTGTSGRAVNEQFF | TGTGCCAGCAGTAGAACCGGGACTAGCGGGAGGGCCGTCAATGAGCAGTTCTTC
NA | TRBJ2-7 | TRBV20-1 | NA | CSASDVTGFFSNEQYF | TGCAGTGCTAGTGACGTGACGGGTTTTTTTTCGAACGAGCAGTACTTC
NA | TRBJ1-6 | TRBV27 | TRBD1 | CASSWDRGNSPLHF | TGTGCCAGCAGTTGGGACAGGGGAAATTCACCCCTCCACTTT
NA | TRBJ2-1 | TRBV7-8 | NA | CASFQGLRRSSYNEQFF | TGTGCCAGCTTCCAAGGTCTGAGGAGAAGCTCCTACAATGAGCAGTTCTTC
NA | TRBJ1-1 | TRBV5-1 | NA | CASSLGTTNTEAFF | TGCGCCAGCAGCTTGGGGACAACCAACACTGAAGCTTTCTTT
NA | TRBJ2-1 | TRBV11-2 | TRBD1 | CASSSPGQGAYNEQFF | TGTGCCAGCAGCTCCCCGGGACAGGGGGCCTACAATGAGCAGTTCTTC
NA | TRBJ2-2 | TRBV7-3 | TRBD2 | CASSLGLAGTGELFF | TGTGCCAGCAGCCTGGGACTAGCAGGCACCGGGGAGCTGTTTTTT
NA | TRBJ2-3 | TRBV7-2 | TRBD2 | CASSLTSGGAGTDTQYF | TGTGCCAGCAGCTTGACTAGCGGGGGGGCTGGCACAGATACGCAGTATTTT
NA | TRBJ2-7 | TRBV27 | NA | CASSLHRDTFSYEQYF | TGTGCCAGCAGTCTCCACCGGGACACTTTTTCCTACGAGCAGTACTTC
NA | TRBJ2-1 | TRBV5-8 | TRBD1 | CASSSDRDRGLHEQFF | TGTGCCAGCAGCTCGGACCGGGACAGGGGGCTCCATGAGCAGTTCTTC
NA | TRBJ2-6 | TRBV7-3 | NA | CASSLSYGFGANVLTF | TGTGCCAGCAGCTTAAGTTATGGCTTTGGGGCCAACGTCCTGACTTTC
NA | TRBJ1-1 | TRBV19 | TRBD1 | CASSIVQGDTEAFF | TGTGCCAGTAGTATAGTCCAGGGGGATACTGAAGCTTTCTTT
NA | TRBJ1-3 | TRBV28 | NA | CASTSEAGTHFGNTIYF | TGTGCCAGCACCTCTGAGGCTGGGACACATTTTGGAAACACCATATATTTT
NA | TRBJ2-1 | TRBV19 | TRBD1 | CASSIQDRGPPPYNEQFF | TGTGCCAGTAGTATACAGGACAGGGGGCCACCCCCTTACAATGAGCAGTTCTTC
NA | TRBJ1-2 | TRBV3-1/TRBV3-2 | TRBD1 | CASSPWDRGALDYGYTF | TGTGCCAGCAGCCCCTGGGACAGGGGGGCCCTTGACTATGGCTACACCTTC